This passage covers 5 T cell receptor beta chains from one sample sequenced in a study of T cell repertoires in aging, cancer and after chemotherapy. TCR beta rearrangements were amplified from peripheral blood genomic DNA. Rearranged V-D-J TRB sequences were amplified with a mixed TRB-A/B primer pool. TCRdb itself ran the multiplex PCR reads through MiXCR, one entry per CDR3 protein. The sample records some 3,000 distinct CDR3 sequences, 30% to 45% being singletons. Sequenced material: blood. The receptors shown here come from a human donor with a solid tumor.

The chain recombines TRBV20-1 with TRBJ1-1; 10 nucleotides align to TRBD1. The V and J ends lost 4 bases and 4 bases, in that order; junction bases with no gene match: 24. In germline, CDR1 is DFQATT, CDR2 SNEGSKA (reference sequence). This CDR3 is 20 amino acids long. This CDR3 is CSAIRAGVPGTGVSGTEAFF. As DNA, the CDR3 is TGCAGTGCTATAAGGGCGGGTGTACCAGGGACAGGGGTATCGGGCACTGAAGCTTTCTTT.

This clonotype appeared a single time. The gene calls are TRBV10-2 and TRBJ2-7, with TRBD2 matching 12 bases. V shed 7 bases, J shed 5 bases, and the junction held 9 bases outside the gene matches. The CDR3 is 15 amino acids. From germline, CDR1 is WSHSY and CDR2 SAAADI. The CDR3 coding sequence is TGCGCCAGCAAGGCCAGGACTAGCGGGACTAACGAGCAGTACTTC. This sequence encodes CASKARTSGTNEQYF.

The chain carries TRBV5-6 and TRBJ1-1; a possible D gene is TRBD1 (5 bases). The germline V gene encodes CDR1 SGHDT and CDR2 YYEEEE. With 0 bases removed from V and 5 bases from J, the gap between germline ends came to 8 bases. There are 13 residues in the CDR3. The CDR3 is CASSLVRVTEAFF. In nucleotides, the CDR3 is TGTGCCAGCAGCTTGGTCAGGGTTACTGAAGCTTTCTTT.

The chain combines TRBV10-3 with TRBJ2-7; 10 bases agree with TRBD1. From germline, CDR1 is ENHRY and CDR2 SYGVKD. The length of the CDR3 is 17 residues. V shed 0 bases, J shed 3 bases, and the junction held 8 bases outside the gene matches. The CDR3 protein is CAISESIGTGVVYEQYF. In DNA form, the CDR3 reads TGTGCCATCAGTGAGTCGATCGGGACAGGGGTGGTCTACGAGCAGTACTTC.

Sample share makes this clonotype large (0.1 to 1%). The chain employs TRBV29-1 and TRBJ2-1; perhaps TRBD1 as D (6 bases). Germline loops: CDR1 SQVTM, CDR2 ANQGSEA. CDR3 size: 13 residues. V was clipped by 1 base and J by 5 bases, with 9 bases between them. DNA of the CDR3: TGCAGCGTTGAAGCCCGGACAGACAATGAGCAGTTCTTC. Amino acids: CSVEARTDNEQFF.